This T cell receptor beta chain was captured by sequencing in a study of early T cells in non-severe SARS-CoV-2 infection. The TCR library protocol attached unique molecular identifiers to the individual cDNA molecules. One entry per CDR3 protein results from TCRdb running MiXCR on the 5' RACE reads. There are roughly 50,000 distinct CDR3 sequences in the sample; 4.5% to 7% occur only once, and under 5% lies in the top ten. Study findings and constraints: Reliance on VDJdb matching favored anti-spike CD8 responses; private and CD4 specificities were missed.

This clonotype showed up many times. Antigen unknown. This CDR3 region has 16 residues. The sample consisted of whole blood. The receptor was derived from an adult who was a healthcare worker with PCR-confirmed SARS-CoV-2 infection or an uninfected control (not recorded which). The V and J genes are TRBV21-1 and TRBJ2-2; TRBD1 is the table's D call, not checked against the DNA. TRBV21-1 is noted as a pseudogene. The DNA of the CDR3 is TGTGCCAGCAGCAAAGAAAGGACAGGGAACACCGGGGAGCTGTTTTTT. This gives the protein CASSKERTGNTGELFF.